Listed here is a single T cell receptor beta chain. TCRdb reprocessed the 5' RACE reads via MiXCR and lists one record per CDR3 protein. This table holds hundreds of thousands of distinct CDR3 sequences, 25% to 35% found once. These data come from a study of identical twins' blood T cells. This sequence originates from a woman aged 18 to 55 in good health. Sequenced sample: PBMCs.

This chain's CDR3 is CASRDQTNSPLHF. In nucleotides, the CDR3 is TGTGCCAGTAGAGACCAGACCAATTCACCCCTCCACTTT. The V call is TRBV19, the J call TRBJ1-6, with D hard to call. V was shortened by 6 bases and J by 7 bases, with 10 bases between the two germline ends. Per germline, CDR1 LNHDA and CDR2 SQIVND (reference sequence). CDR3 length: 13 amino acids. Drawing the rest from reference TRBV19 and TRBJ1-6, the complete variable domain is DGGITQSPKYLFRKEGQNVTLSCEQNLNHDAMYWYRQDPGQGLRLIYYSQIVNDFQKGDIAEGYSVSREKKESFPLTVTSAQKNPTAFYLCASRDQTNSPLHFGNGTRLTVT.